This T cell receptor (beta chain) was identified in a study of T cell responses to AZD1222 COVID-19 vaccine. TCRdb's table, derived via immunoSEQ multiplex PCR, lists solely in-frame clones and lacks some. The sample shows about 170,000 clones, 80% to 90% of them seen only once. V lost 3 bases, J lost 0 bases, and 9 bases lay in between. This CDR3 comprises 15 residues. In germline, CDR1 is ENHRY, CDR2 SYGVKD. Findings of the study overall: Sampled repertoires all dated from after the peak T cell response. An increase in Spike-specific TCR breadth and depth was observed after two AZD1222 doses.

As for this clone: Its antigen is still unknown.

The chain recombines TRBV10-3 with TRBJ1-3; D is uncertain. The receptor's source is an adult in good health. This specimen was peripheral blood, taken on day 0 of AZD1222 vaccination. DNA for the CDR3: TGTGCCATCAGTGACGGTGAGACCTCTGGAAACACCATATATTTT. It encodes CAISDGETSGNTIYF.